This is a list of T cell receptor beta chains from one sample in a study of blood T cell repertoires in COVID-19. Some clones are missing from TCRdb's copy, which holds only in-frame ones; the method was immunoSEQ multiplex PCR. The data contain some 48,000 clones, roughly nine tenths of them seen just once; the ten biggest clones take up under 20%. Sample: peripheral blood. Receptors originate from a man aged 65 to 85 with active COVID-19. CDR3s include the opening cysteine and the closing phenylalanine or tryptophan. The D gene is left open where the match is weak. Some rows have no size entry. The others give once, few or many, or a class for an expanded clone.

size	D	length	V	J	CDR3	DNA
.	.	15	TRBV28	TRBJ1-2	CASSAPSGTIYGYTF	TGTGCCAGCAGTGCGCCCTCCGGGACAATCTATGGCTACACCTTC
few	.	13	TRBV11-3	TRBJ2-1	CASSLDQASRQFF	TGTGCCAGCAGCTTAGATCAGGCTAGCAGGCAGTTCTTC
.	.	13	TRBV10-3	TRBJ1-5	CAISDREAYPQHF	TGTGCCATCAGTGACAGGGAAGCCTATCCCCAGCATTTT
.	.	15	TRBV4-1	TRBJ1-1	CASSQDSGAGTEAFF	TGCGCCAGCAGCCAAGATTCAGGGGCCGGGACTGAAGCTTTCTTT
.	.	13	TRBV7-7	TRBJ2-1	CASSLDRYNEQFF	TGTGCTAGCAGCCTAGACAGATACAATGAGCAGTTCTTC
.	.	15	TRBV30	TRBJ1-2	CAWSVRGLSNYGYTF	TGTGCCTGGAGTGTACGGGGACTATCTAACTATGGCTACACCTTC
.	.	14	TRBV4-3	TRBJ1-1	CASSQKWLNTEAFF	TGCGCCAGCAGCCAAAAGTGGCTGAACACTGAAGCTTTCTTT
.	TRBD2	16	TRBV6-2/TRBV6-3	TRBJ2-3	CASSFPGLAGVDTQYF	TGTGCCAGCAGTTTCCCAGGACTAGCGGGAGTGGATACGCAGTATTTT
once	.	14	TRBV5-1	TRBJ2-1	CASSRALGRNEQFF	TGCGCCAGCAGCCGGGCCCTAGGGAGGAATGAGCAGTTCTTC
once	TRBD1	15	TRBV28	TRBJ2-7	CASSSAGTGDPEQYF	TGTGCCAGCAGTTCAGCCGGGACAGGGGACCCCGAGCAGTACTTC
.	TRBD1	14	TRBV3-1/TRBV3-2	TRBJ2-5	CASSYRQGQETQYF	TGTGCCAGCAGCTACCGACAGGGGCAAGAGACCCAGTACTTC
.	.	15	TRBV5-1	TRBJ2-7	CASSFRVARDYEQYF	TGCGCCAGCAGCTTCCGGGTAGCGCGGGACTACGAGCAGTACTTC
.	.	14	TRBV18	TRBJ2-7	CASSPVGVSYEQYF	TGTGCCAGCTCACCTGTTGGAGTTTCCTACGAGCAGTACTTC
.	.	14	TRBV7-2	TRBJ2-1	CASSLGSSYNEQFF	TGTGCCAGCAGCTTAGGGAGCTCCTACAATGAGCAGTTCTTC
.	.	14	TRBV5-5	TRBJ1-5	CASSPGAVNQPQHF	TGTGCCAGCAGCCCTGGGGCAGTTAATCAGCCCCAGCATTTT
.	TRBD2	15	TRBV19	TRBJ2-1	CASSISGRGYNEQFF	TGTGCCAGTAGTATAAGCGGGAGGGGATACAATGAGCAGTTCTTC
.	TRBD2	15	TRBV4-3	TRBJ2-7	CASSQTREGRGEQYF	TGCGCCAGCAGCCAAACCCGGGAGGGCCGTGGGGAGCAGTACTTC
.	.	13	TRBV6-4	TRBJ2-1	CASSLSRGTEQFF	TGTGCCAGCAGCCTCTCCCGGGGGACTGAGCAGTTCTTC
.	TRBD2	16	TRBV7-2	TRBJ2-1	CASSSILAGWDNEQFF	TGTGCCAGCAGCTCCATATTAGCGGGATGGGACAATGAGCAGTTCTTC
.	.	20	TRBV6-2/TRBV6-3	TRBJ2-7	CASSYQGGDLSTLPPYEQYF	TGTGCCAGCAGTTACCAAGGAGGGGACTTATCTACCCTCCCCCCCTACGAGCAGTACTTC
.	.	13	TRBV7-9	TRBJ2-6	CASHSSGANVLTF	TGTGCCAGCCACAGCTCTGGGGCCAACGTCCTGACTTTC
.	.	14	TRBV7-2	TRBJ2-2	CASSLAVHTGELFF	TGTGCCAGCAGCTTGGCTGTACACACCGGGGAGCTGTTTTTT
.	TRBD2	16	TRBV4-1	TRBJ2-1	CASSQVISGGDNEQFF	TGCGCCAGCAGCCAAGTGATTAGCGGGGGGGACAATGAGCAGTTCTTC
.	.	16	TRBV6-2/TRBV6-3	TRBJ1-2	CASSYSISRVGYGYTF	TGTGCCAGCAGTTACTCGATATCCAGGGTTGGCTATGGCTACACCTTC
.	TRBD1	14	TRBV6-2/TRBV6-3	TRBJ2-1	CASSRDRGYNEQFF	TGTGCCAGCAGCCGGGACAGGGGATACAATGAGCAGTTCTTC
.	TRBD2	15	TRBV10-3	TRBJ2-1	CAISLQAGGINEQFF	TGTGCCATCAGCCTCCAGGCGGGGGGGATCAATGAGCAGTTCTTC
.	.	14	TRBV28	TRBJ2-7	CASTDRQFPYEQYF	TGTGCCAGCACCGATCGTCAGTTCCCCTACGAGCAGTACTTC
.	TRBD1	13	TRBV18	TRBJ2-5	CASSQQGGETQYF	TGTGCCAGCTCCCAACAGGGGGGAGAGACCCAGTACTTC